This T cell receptor beta chain is from a study of T cells in Graves' hyperthyroidism and ophthalmopathy. Study findings and constraints: Most clonotypes that expanded in the thyroid above 0.001 also showed up in blood.

This CDR3 is 13 amino acids long. Deletions cut 5 bases from V and 13 bases from J, with 17 bases between. Germline values: CDR1 SGHNT, CDR2 YENEEA. The CDR3 regions of TCR beta were amplified from RNA transcripts. A set of HTBI primers served as the primers for a first-round RT-PCR of the TCR CDR3. TCRdb re-analysed the multiplex PCR reads in MiXCR, keeping a single row per CDR3 protein. The sample yields about 840,000 distinct CDR3 sequences, approximately 40% seen once. With regard to this clonotype: Its antigen is still unknown.

The sample was blood. This sequence originates from a man between 18 and 35 years old with Graves' hyperthyroidism. This chain links TRBV11-3 with TRBJ1-4, with D tentatively TRBD1 (6 bases). The CDR3 bases are TGTGCCAGCAGCCCCTGGAGGGGGAGAAGACTGTTTTTT. As protein: CASSPWRGRRLFF.